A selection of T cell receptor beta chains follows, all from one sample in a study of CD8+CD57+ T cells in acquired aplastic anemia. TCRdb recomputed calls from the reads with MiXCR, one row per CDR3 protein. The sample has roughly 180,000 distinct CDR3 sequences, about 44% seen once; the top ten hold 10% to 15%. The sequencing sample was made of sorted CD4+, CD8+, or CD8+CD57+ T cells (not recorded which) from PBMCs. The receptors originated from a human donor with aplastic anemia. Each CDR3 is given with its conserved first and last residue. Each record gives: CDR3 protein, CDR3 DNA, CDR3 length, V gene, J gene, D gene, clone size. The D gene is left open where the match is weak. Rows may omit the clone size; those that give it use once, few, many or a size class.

CDR3 protein: CASTSQGGNSPLHF
CDR3 DNA: TGTGCCAGCACCTCGCAGGGGGGGAATTCACCCCTCCACTTT
CDR3 length: 14
V gene: TRBV7-9
J gene: TRBJ1-6
D gene: TRBD1
clone size: many

CDR3 protein: CASSIQARGYTF
CDR3 DNA: TGTGCCAGTAGTATCCAGGCGAGGGGCTACACCTTC
CDR3 length: 12
V gene: TRBV19
J gene: TRBJ1-2
D gene: -
clone size: -

CDR3 protein: CASRYRAGDQPQHF
CDR3 DNA: TGTGCCAGCAGGTATAGGGCGGGGGATCAGCCCCAGCATTTT
CDR3 length: 14
V gene: TRBV6-5
J gene: TRBJ1-5
D gene: -
clone size: many

CDR3 protein: CASSDPSDGNNEQFF
CDR3 DNA: TGTGCCAGCAGTGATCCTTCAGACGGGAACAATGAGCAGTTCTTC
CDR3 length: 15
V gene: TRBV25-1
J gene: TRBJ2-1
D gene: -
clone size: many

CDR3 protein: CASSTGSQQPQHF
CDR3 DNA: TGTGCCAGTAGTACCGGGTCTCAGCAGCCCCAGCATTTT
CDR3 length: 13
V gene: TRBV19
J gene: TRBJ1-5
D gene: -
clone size: -

CDR3 protein: CATSDLAGLNEQFF
CDR3 DNA: TGTGCCACCAGTGATCTAGCGGGGTTGAATGAGCAGTTCTTC
CDR3 length: 14
V gene: TRBV24-1
J gene: TRBJ2-1
D gene: TRBD2
clone size: -

CDR3 protein: CASSSMGGGDSPLHF
CDR3 DNA: TGTGCCAGCAGCTCAATGGGGGGTGGTGATTCACCCCTCCACTTT
CDR3 length: 15
V gene: TRBV5-6
J gene: TRBJ1-6
D gene: -
clone size: many

CDR3 protein: CASRETGDEQFF
CDR3 DNA: TGTGCCAGCAGGGAAACTGGGGATGAGCAGTTCTTC
CDR3 length: 12
V gene: TRBV7-9
J gene: TRBJ2-1
D gene: -
clone size: -

CDR3 protein: CAHEQGQGFAFGYTF
CDR3 DNA: TGTGCCCACGAGCAGGGTCAGGGGTTCGCGTTTGGCTACACCTTC
CDR3 length: 15
V gene: TRBV7-9
J gene: TRBJ1-2
D gene: -
clone size: many

CDR3 protein: CSVVGRLSYEQYF
CDR3 DNA: TGCAGCGTTGTGGGCAGGCTTTCCTACGAGCAGTACTTC
CDR3 length: 13
V gene: TRBV29-1
J gene: TRBJ2-7
D gene: -
clone size: -

CDR3 protein: CASSENLDGYQPQHF
CDR3 DNA: TGTGCCAGCAGCGAAAACCTAGACGGGTATCAGCCCCAGCATTTT
CDR3 length: 15
V gene: TRBV2
J gene: TRBJ1-5
D gene: -
clone size: many

CDR3 protein: CASSYGGGNSYNEQFF
CDR3 DNA: TGTGCCAGCAGTTATGGCGGGGGGAACTCCTACAATGAGCAGTTCTTC
CDR3 length: 16
V gene: TRBV6-5
J gene: TRBJ2-1
D gene: TRBD2
clone size: many

CDR3 protein: CSVVFPIVYGYTF
CDR3 DNA: TGCAGCGTCGTGTTCCCCATCGTTTATGGCTACACCTTC
CDR3 length: 13
V gene: TRBV29-1
J gene: TRBJ1-2
D gene: -
clone size: -

CDR3 protein: CASKEGVGYEQYF
CDR3 DNA: TGTGCCAGCAAGGAGGGTGTGGGCTACGAGCAGTACTTC
CDR3 length: 13
V gene: TRBV2
J gene: TRBJ2-7
D gene: -
clone size: -

CDR3 protein: CASSRDRGSNQPQHF
CDR3 DNA: TGTGCCAGCAGCCGGGACAGGGGTAGCAATCAGCCCCAGCATTTT
CDR3 length: 15
V gene: TRBV6-1
J gene: TRBJ1-5
D gene: TRBD1
clone size: -

CDR3 protein: CASSSPRRTGGNYEQYF
CDR3 DNA: TGTGCCAGTAGTTCCCCCCGAAGGACAGGGGGCAACTACGAGCAGTACTTC
CDR3 length: 17
V gene: TRBV19
J gene: TRBJ2-7
D gene: TRBD1
clone size: -

CDR3 protein: CATSRRQGGLEQYF
CDR3 DNA: TGTGCCACCAGCAGACGACAGGGAGGCCTCGAGCAGTACTTC
CDR3 length: 14
V gene: TRBV15
J gene: TRBJ2-7
D gene: -
clone size: once

CDR3 protein: CASSVPGQGNGYTF
CDR3 DNA: TGTGCCAGTAGTGTCCCGGGACAGGGTAATGGCTACACCTTC
CDR3 length: 14
V gene: TRBV19
J gene: TRBJ1-2
D gene: TRBD1
clone size: many

CDR3 protein: CASKWLPSSYEQYF
CDR3 DNA: TGTGCCAGTAAGTGGCTACCGAGCTCCTACGAGCAGTACTTC
CDR3 length: 14
V gene: TRBV19
J gene: TRBJ2-7
D gene: -
clone size: -

CDR3 protein: CASSPDRDPYEQYF
CDR3 DNA: TGTGCCAGTAGTCCGGACAGGGACCCCTACGAGCAGTACTTC
CDR3 length: 14
V gene: TRBV19
J gene: TRBJ2-7
D gene: TRBD1
clone size: -

CDR3 protein: CSASSDGTSGNEQFF
CDR3 DNA: TGCAGTGCCAGCAGTGATGGGACTAGCGGTAATGAGCAGTTCTTC
CDR3 length: 15
V gene: TRBV20-1
J gene: TRBJ2-1
D gene: TRBD2
clone size: -

CDR3 protein: CASRAAIGQGSEKLFF
CDR3 DNA: TGTGCCAGCAGGGCGGCGATTGGACAGGGTTCTGAAAAACTGTTTTTT
CDR3 length: 16
V gene: TRBV12-3/TRBV12-4
J gene: TRBJ1-4
D gene: TRBD1
clone size: -

CDR3 protein: CASSIVRLLGQTNQPQHF
CDR3 DNA: TGTGCCAGTAGTATAGTCCGGTTGTTAGGACAGACCAATCAGCCCCAGCATTTT
CDR3 length: 18
V gene: TRBV19
J gene: TRBJ1-5
D gene: -
clone size: many

CDR3 protein: CSARDQARTDTQYF
CDR3 DNA: TGCAGTGCTAGAGATCAAGCTCGCACAGATACGCAGTATTTT
CDR3 length: 14
V gene: TRBV20-1
J gene: TRBJ2-3
D gene: -
clone size: many

CDR3 protein: CSARSIGEKLFF
CDR3 DNA: TGCAGTGCTAGATCCATTGGGGAAAAACTGTTTTTT
CDR3 length: 12
V gene: TRBV20-1
J gene: TRBJ1-4
D gene: -
clone size: -

CDR3 protein: CAIGTGTYEQYF
CDR3 DNA: TGTGCCATCGGGACAGGCACCTACGAGCAGTACTTC
CDR3 length: 12
V gene: TRBV2
J gene: TRBJ2-7
D gene: TRBD1
clone size: -

CDR3 protein: CSALPPGLAIDTQYF
CDR3 DNA: TGCAGTGCCCTTCCCCCGGGACTAGCGATAGATACGCAGTATTTT
CDR3 length: 15
V gene: TRBV20-1
J gene: TRBJ2-3
D gene: TRBD2
clone size: -

CDR3 protein: CASEGASSNEQFF
CDR3 DNA: TGTGCCAGCGAGGGGGCGAGTTCGAATGAGCAGTTCTTC
CDR3 length: 13
V gene: TRBV7-2
J gene: TRBJ2-1
D gene: TRBD1
clone size: -

CDR3 protein: CASSQRPQGGNEKLFF
CDR3 DNA: TGCGCCAGCAGCCAAAGGCCACAGGGAGGTAATGAAAAACTGTTTTTT
CDR3 length: 16
V gene: TRBV4-1
J gene: TRBJ1-4
D gene: -
clone size: -

CDR3 protein: CASSLTGTVSYEQYF
CDR3 DNA: TGTGCCAGCAGTCTCACCGGGACAGTCTCCTACGAGCAGTACTTC
CDR3 length: 15
V gene: TRBV5-6
J gene: TRBJ2-7
D gene: TRBD1
clone size: many

CDR3 protein: CASSLAGAPLHF
CDR3 DNA: TGTGCCAGCAGCTTAGCGGGGGCACCCCTCCACTTT
CDR3 length: 12
V gene: TRBV7-8
J gene: TRBJ1-6
D gene: -
clone size: few

CDR3 protein: CASSSADRVGEQYF
CDR3 DNA: TGTGCCAGCAGCTCCGCCGACAGGGTGGGAGAGCAGTACTTC
CDR3 length: 14
V gene: TRBV7-2
J gene: TRBJ2-7
D gene: TRBD1
clone size: many

CDR3 protein: CASSHAPRDIEAFF
CDR3 DNA: TGTGCCAGCAGTCATGCACCAAGAGACATTGAAGCTTTCTTT
CDR3 length: 14
V gene: TRBV7-9
J gene: TRBJ1-1
D gene: -
clone size: -

CDR3 protein: CASSVDRGTEAFF
CDR3 DNA: TGTGCCAGCAGCGTGGACAGGGGCACTGAAGCTTTCTTT
CDR3 length: 13
V gene: TRBV5-6
J gene: TRBJ1-1
D gene: TRBD1
clone size: once

CDR3 protein: CASSPGTENIQYF
CDR3 DNA: TGCGCCAGCAGCCCAGGGACAGAAAACATTCAGTACTTC
CDR3 length: 13
V gene: TRBV5-1
J gene: TRBJ2-4
D gene: TRBD1
clone size: -

CDR3 protein: CASSYEGTAGGANVLTF
CDR3 DNA: TGTGCCAGCAGTTACGAGGGGACTGCTGGTGGGGCCAACGTCCTGACTTTC
CDR3 length: 17
V gene: TRBV6-5
J gene: TRBJ2-6
D gene: -
clone size: -

CDR3 protein: CASSESTRPHEQYF
CDR3 DNA: TGCGCCAGCAGTGAGTCGACTCGGCCGCACGAGCAGTACTTC
CDR3 length: 14
V gene: TRBV10-2
J gene: TRBJ2-7
D gene: -
clone size: few